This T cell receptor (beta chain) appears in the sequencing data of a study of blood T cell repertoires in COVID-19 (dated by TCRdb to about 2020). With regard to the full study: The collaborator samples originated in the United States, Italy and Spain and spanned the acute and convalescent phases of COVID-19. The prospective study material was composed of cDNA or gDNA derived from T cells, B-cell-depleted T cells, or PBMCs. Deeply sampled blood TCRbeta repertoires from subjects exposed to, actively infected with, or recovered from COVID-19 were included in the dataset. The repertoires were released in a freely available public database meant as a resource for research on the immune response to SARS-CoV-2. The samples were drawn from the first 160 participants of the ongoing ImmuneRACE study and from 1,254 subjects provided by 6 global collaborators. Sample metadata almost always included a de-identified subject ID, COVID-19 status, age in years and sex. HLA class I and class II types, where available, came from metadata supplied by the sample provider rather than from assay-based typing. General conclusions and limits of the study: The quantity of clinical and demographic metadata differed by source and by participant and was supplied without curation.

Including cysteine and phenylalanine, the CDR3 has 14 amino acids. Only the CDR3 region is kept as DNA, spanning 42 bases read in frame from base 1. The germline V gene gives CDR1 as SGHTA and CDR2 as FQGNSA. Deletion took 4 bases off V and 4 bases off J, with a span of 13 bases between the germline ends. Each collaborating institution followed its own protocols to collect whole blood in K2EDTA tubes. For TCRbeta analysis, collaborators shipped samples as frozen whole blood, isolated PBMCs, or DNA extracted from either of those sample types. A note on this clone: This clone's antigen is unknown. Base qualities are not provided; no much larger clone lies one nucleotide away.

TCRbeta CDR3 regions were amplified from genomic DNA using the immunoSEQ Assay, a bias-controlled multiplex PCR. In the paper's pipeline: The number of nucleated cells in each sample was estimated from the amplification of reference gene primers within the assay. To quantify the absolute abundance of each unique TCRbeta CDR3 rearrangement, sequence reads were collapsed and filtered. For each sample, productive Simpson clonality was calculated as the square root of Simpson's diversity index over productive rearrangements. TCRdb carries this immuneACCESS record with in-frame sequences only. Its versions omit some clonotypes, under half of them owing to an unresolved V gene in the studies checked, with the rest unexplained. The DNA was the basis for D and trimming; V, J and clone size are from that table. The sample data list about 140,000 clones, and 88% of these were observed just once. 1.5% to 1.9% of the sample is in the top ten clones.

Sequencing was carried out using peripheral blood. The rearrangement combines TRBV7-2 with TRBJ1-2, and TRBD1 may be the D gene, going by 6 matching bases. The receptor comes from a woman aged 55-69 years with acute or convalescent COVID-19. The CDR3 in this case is CASSSKTGIYGYTF. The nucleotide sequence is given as TGTGCCAGCAGCTCGAAAACAGGGATCTATGGCTACACCTTC.